The clone carrying this T cell receptor (beta chain) was picked up a small number of times. Trimming took off 6 bases at V and 1 base at J, with 18 bases between the two ends. This CDR3 contains 16 residues. Germline V lookup: CDR1 LNHDA, CDR2 SQIVND (reference sequence). This specimen belongs to a study of blood T cell repertoires in COVID-19. Turning to the study itself: Nucleic acid was either cDNA or gDNA, and it came from T cells, B-cell-depleted T cells, or PBMCs.

Per the authors' pipeline: Estimated nucleated cell counts came from reference gene primer amplification. Some clones are missing from TCRdb's copy, which holds only in-frame ones; the method was immunoSEQ multiplex PCR. V, J and clone size are those of that table, while D and trimming were read from the DNA. The repertoire holds over 200,000 clones, with around nine tenths as singletons. This sequence was found in a man aged 35-49 years who had recovered from COVID-19. This rearrangement joins TRBV19 to TRBJ2-5, with D possibly TRBD1 on 5 matching bases. The sample consisted of peripheral blood. In DNA, the CDR3 is TGTGCCAGTAGGGCCAGGGTAGGAGCAGTCCAAGAGACCCAGTACTTC. Its translation is CASRARVGAVQETQYF.